These 8 T cell receptor beta chains originate from one sample sequenced in a study of T cells in tuberculosis. Sequenced by immunoSEQ multiplex PCR; TCRdb stores in-frame clones only, minus some. The repertoire includes under 40,000 clones, 93% of them detected once, and 6.5% to 8.5% sits in the top ten. The sample was PBMCs. These receptor sequences come from a donor aged 10 to 29 with latent tuberculosis or without tuberculosis infection.

The chain carries TRBV29-1 and TRBJ2-1, with D possibly being TRBD2 (7 bases). The CDR3 totals 16 residues. Germline V gives CDR1 SQVTM, CDR2 ANQGSEA. The V end was cut by 0 bases, the J end by 1 base, with 13 bases between. CDR3 nucleotides: TGCAGCGTTGAAGACGTGGGGGGGCGGTCCTACAATGAGCAGTTCTTC. This gives the protein CSVEDVGGRSYNEQFF.

The chain recombines TRBV10-3 with TRBJ2-3; weak D call: TRBD2 (6 bases). Germline assignment: CDR1 ENHRY and CDR2 SYGVKD. This CDR3 spans 15 amino acids. V lost 8 bases to trimming and J lost 2 bases, with 17 bases between them. The CDR3 nucleotides are TGTGCCATCGACGGGTACGCGGGACTCACAGATACGCAGTATTTT. Translated: CAIDGYAGLTDTQYF.

The V and J genes are TRBV2 and TRBJ1-2, with D possibly TRBD1 on 6 matching bases. V gave up 0 bases and J gave up 0 bases, with 8 bases separating them. CDR3 length equals 15 residues. The germline V gene encodes CDR1 SNHLY and CDR2 FYNNEI. CDR3 sequence: CASSEASGANYGYTF. CDR3 DNA sequence: TGTGCCAGCAGTGAAGCTTCAGGGGCTAACTATGGCTACACCTTC.

V is TRBV25-1 and J is TRBJ2-3; 7 bases are a match to TRBD2. CDR1 is MGHDK and CDR2 is SYGVNS in the germline V gene. The CDR3 is 13 amino acids. Unmatched junction bases numbered 6, after V lost 6 bases and J lost 6 bases. The CDR3 sequence is CASSGGREDTQYF. DNA for the CDR3: TGTGCCAGCAGCGGAGGGAGGGAGGATACGCAGTATTTT.

V is TRBV30 and J is TRBJ1-2; D is perhaps TRBD1 (5 bases). The V and J ends lost 3 bases and 8 bases respectively, with 19 bases between them. Germline CDR1 GTSNPN, CDR2 SVGIG (reference sequence). The CDR3 runs 14 residues. The CDR3 spells CAWSPPGRVWGYTF. In DNA, the CDR3 is TGTGCCTGGAGCCCCCCGGGCAGGGTGTGGGGCTACACCTTC.

The chain carries TRBV5-1 and TRBJ1-2, with TRBD1 matching over 7 bases. The CDR3 sequence is 14 residues long. Germline assignment: CDR1 SGHRS and CDR2 YFSETQ. Losses at the gene ends were 2 bases for V and 3 bases for J; bases not matched to a gene: 4. The CDR3 DNA is TGCGCCAGCAGCTTATACCAGGGGGACTATGGCTACACCTTC. Its protein is CASSLYQGDYGYTF.

The CDR3 is CASSEVIQGPTQYF. The CDR3 DNA is TGTGCCAGCAGTGAAGTGATACAGGGTCCTACGCAGTATTTT. V is TRBV6-1 and J is TRBJ2-3; a weak D match, TRBD1 (6 bases). Between the trimmed V and J ends, which lost 1 base and 8 bases, there was a span of 13 bases. The CDR3 has 14 residues. Germline V lookup: CDR1 MNHNS, CDR2 SASEGT.

This chain joins TRBV7-9 and TRBJ1-2; 9 bases are shared with TRBD1. CDR3 length: 16 residues. V lost 5 bases to trimming and J lost 7 bases; unmatched junction nucleotides: 14. In germline, CDR1 is SEHNR, CDR2 FQNEAQ (reference sequence). The CDR3 sequence: CASSLTGGVASGGYTF. DNA for the CDR3: TGTGCCAGCAGCCTAACAGGGGGCGTCGCTTCCGGTGGCTACACCTTC.